The 22 T cell receptor beta chains below all came from one sample that was sequenced in a study of blood T cells in healthy people across ages. Using a J-beta primer mix together with a sample-barcoded 5' primer, a second PCR was run for roughly 6 to 11 cycles. TCRdb ran MiXCR on the 5' RACE reads and lists one entry per CDR3 protein. The table includes more than 900,000 distinct CDR3 sequences, roughly 28% detected once. These same records also appear under a second study, on T cells of mothers and their children.

The sequenced material came from blood. The origin of the receptors is a woman in her thirties or forties in good health.

In this sample, this clonotype turned up a few times. V and J are TRBV25-1 and TRBJ2-3; 8 positions agree with TRBD1. CDR3 length: 14 residues. The germline gives CDR1 MGHDK, CDR2 SYGVNS. The ends lost 2 bases at V and 4 bases at J; junction bases unmatched: 2. The CDR3 loop reads CASSEDRGPDTQYF. The DNA of the CDR3 is TGTGCCAGCAGTGAAGACAGGGGACCAGATACGCAGTATTTT.

The V and J genes are TRBV7-2 and TRBJ2-3; no reliable D call. The CDR3 extends over 12 amino acids. Trimming stripped 6 bases from V and 2 bases from J, with 6 bases between. CDR1 and CDR2 (germline): SGHTA, FQGNSA. The CDR3 loop is CASRSLTDTQYF. CDR3 in DNA: TGTGCCAGCAGAAGCCTCACAGATACGCAGTATTTT.

The chain is built from TRBV10-3 and TRBJ1-1; D unresolved. The CDR3 is made up of 15 amino acids. V lost 3 bases, J lost 0 bases, and 11 bases lay in between. Germline lookup yields CDR1 ENHRY and CDR2 SYGVKD. The CDR3 loop is CAISESGWVNTEAFF. For the CDR3, the DNA is TGTGCCATCAGTGAATCGGGGTGGGTGAACACTGAAGCTTTCTTT.

The J gene is TRBJ1-1, the V gene TRBV14; 8 bases line up with TRBD1. The V gene end was trimmed by 1 base and the J gene end by 6 bases; junction bases not matched to a gene: 10. The germline CDR1 and CDR2 sequences are SGHDN and FVKESK. CDR3 size: 16 residues. This CDR3 reads CASSQGTGWNRAEAFF. The CDR3 nucleotides read TGTGCCAGCAGCCAAGGGACAGGGTGGAACAGGGCTGAAGCTTTCTTT.

This clonotype was observed a few times. This chain links TRBV14 with TRBJ2-7; no definite D call. Germline V CDR1 and CDR2: SGHDN, FVKESK. V was clipped by 1 base and J by 2 bases, with 9 bases between them. The CDR3 is 14 amino acids. Written as DNA, the CDR3 is TGTGCCAGCAGCCAAGCTCTATGGACCTACGAGCAGTACTTC. Amino acid sequence: CASSQALWTYEQYF.

This clonotype was counted between two and nine times. The chain links TRBV13 to TRBJ2-7; no clear D gene. This CDR3 is built from 12 residues. Trimming left V 1 base short and J 7 bases short, with 8 bases between. Germline CDR1 reads PRHDT; CDR2 reads FYEKMQ (reference sequence). CDR3 DNA: TGTGCCAGCAGCTTAGCGGAAAGAGAGCAGTACTTC. Encoded protein: CASSLAEREQYF.

The genes are TRBV20-1 and TRBJ2-1; 13 bases fit TRBD2. The germline V gene encodes CDR1 DFQATT and CDR2 SNEGSKA (reference sequence). This CDR3 region has 16 residues. Unmatched junction bases numbered 4, after V lost 1 base and J lost 4 bases. For the CDR3, the DNA is TGCAGTGCTAGAGGAGGACTAGCGGGAGAGTACAATGAGCAGTTCTTC. Its translation is CSARGGLAGEYNEQFF.

This sequence joins TRBV28 and TRBJ1-1, with unresolved D. V was trimmed by 6 bases and J by 10 bases, leaving 18 bases between them. The CDR3 sequence is 13 residues long. Germline V lookup: CDR1 MDHEN, CDR2 SYDVKM. CDR3 bases: TGTGCCAGCAGATCCGGGAGATCGGCTCGAGCTTTCTTT. Translation gives CASRSGRSARAFF. Full variable domain (outside the CDR3, taken from reference TRBV28 and TRBJ1-1): DVKVTQSSRYLVKRTGEKVFLECVQDMDHENMFWYRQDPGLGLRLIYFSYDVKMKEKGDIPEGYSVSREKKERFSLILESASTNQTSMYLCASRSGRSARAFFGQGTRLTVV.

J is TRBJ1-2 and V is TRBV20-1, with 7 bases lining up with TRBD1. The germline gives CDR1 DFQATT, CDR2 SNEGSKA (reference sequence). The CDR3 consists of 13 residues. V lost 3 bases and J lost 13; bases outside the gene matches: 14. The CDR3 sequence is CSASNRKDRVITF. The DNA for the CDR3 is TGCAGTGCTAGTAACAGGAAAGACAGGGTTATCACCTTC.

This chain connects TRBV18 to TRBJ1-5; the D is unclear. The CDR3 runs 16 residues. Trimming pared 0 bases from V and 2 bases from J, leaving 11 bases between. Germline lookup yields CDR1 KGHSH and CDR2 LQKENI. CDR3 nucleotides: TGTGCCAGCTCACCACCGAACGGGATGGGCAATCAGCCCCAGCATTTT. Translation gives CASSPPNGMGNQPQHF.

This sequence joins TRBV30 and TRBJ2-4; D gene ambiguous. The end of the DNA fits TRBJ2-7 better, so the J call may be wrong. CDR3 length equals 11 residues. The V gene's germline CDR1 is GTSNPN and CDR2 SVGIG (reference sequence). The CDR3 region has the DNA TGTGCCTGGAGTGTACCCTACGAGCAGTACTTC. This gives the protein CAWSVPYEQYF.

The chain recombines TRBV28 with TRBJ2-2, with 8 bases lining up with TRBD2. V was clipped by 6 bases and J by 2 bases; unmatched bases: 5. CDR3 length: 15 residues. Per the germline V gene, CDR1 is MDHEN and CDR2 is SYDVKM. CDR3 DNA: TGTGCCAGCAGACCCGGGACTAGTAACACCGGGGAGCTGTTTTTT. The encoded protein is CASRPGTSNTGELFF. Complete variable domain (other parts from reference TRBV28 and TRBJ2-2): DVKVTQSSRYLVKRTGEKVFLECVQDMDHENMFWYRQDPGLGLRLIYFSYDVKMKEKGDIPEGYSVSREKKERFSLILESASTNQTSMYLCASRPGTSNTGELFFGEGSRLTVL.

This clonotype was observed a few times. V is TRBV20-1 and J is TRBJ2-1; TRBD1 aligns across 7 bases. This CDR3 has 13 residues. Germline CDR1 DFQATT, CDR2 SNEGSKA (reference sequence). V lost 6 bases, J lost 2 bases, and 4 bases stayed unmatched. CDR3 residues: CSAPGQAYNEQFF. CDR3 sequence (DNA): TGCAGTGCCCCAGGACAGGCCTACAATGAGCAGTTCTTC.

Comment on this clonotype: A junction boundary mismatches the germline segment, possibly from a read error. The rearrangement uses TRBV12-3 or TRBV12-4 and TRBJ2-1; 9 bases match TRBD1. This CDR3 has 14 residues. The CDR3 loop reads CASSLSGQGYEQFF. CDR3 DNA: TGTGCCAGTAGTTTATCGGGACAGGGATATGAGCAGTTCTTC.

The chain couples TRBV7-3 to TRBJ2-1, with 8 bases aligning to TRBD2. CDR1 and CDR2 (germline): SGHTA, FQGTGA. This CDR3 spans 15 amino acids. After removal of 1 base from V and 7 bases from J, the junction contained 6 bases not matched to a gene. The CDR3 spells CASSLKGSGVNEQFF. In DNA, the CDR3 is TGTGCCAGCAGCTTAAAAGGTAGCGGGGTAAATGAGCAGTTCTTC.

The J gene is TRBJ2-3, the V gene TRBV25-1; 7 positions agree with TRBD2. Germline lookup yields CDR1 MGHDK and CDR2 SYGVNS. This CDR3 has 14 amino acids. V lost 4 bases and J lost 3; bases outside the gene matches: 4. The CDR3 sequence: CASSGTRITDTQYF. The CDR3 coding sequence is TGTGCCAGCAGTGGGACTAGAATAACAGATACGCAGTATTTT.

The chain uses TRBV20-1 and TRBJ2-7, with TRBD2 matching over 10 bases. V trimming: 3 bases; J trimming: 9 bases; junction bases outside the gene matches: 8. This CDR3 is built from 13 residues. Per the germline V gene, CDR1 is DFQATT and CDR2 is SNEGSKA (reference sequence). The CDR3, as DNA: TGCAGTGCTAGCCCAGCGGGGGGGCTTGGGCAGTACTTC. Residues: CSASPAGGLGQYF.

Details on this clonotype: Since the CDR3 does not end with the conserved phenylalanine or tryptophan, this likely comes from a read error. The rearrangement uses TRBV28 and TRBJ1-6; the D gene is possibly TRBD1 (6 bases). CDR1 is MDHEN, CDR2 SYDVKM, per germline. CDR3 length equals 15 residues. Trimming removed 2 bases from V and 7 bases from J, with 12 bases in between. The CDR3 reads CASSLRRTANSPLHC. Here the CDR3 DNA reads TGTGCCAGCAGTTTAAGAAGGACAGCCAATTCACCCCTCCACTGT.

This chain joins TRBV27 and TRBJ1-2, with D maybe TRBD1 (5 bases). This CDR3 has 17 residues. The germline V gene encodes CDR1 MNHEY and CDR2 SMNVEV (reference sequence). Trimming stripped 3 bases from V and 4 bases from J, with 21 bases between. The CDR3 DNA is TGTGCCAGCAGTTTCAGAGGGGCTCTTACAGGATCCTATGGCTACACCTTC. Translating it yields CASSFRGALTGSYGYTF.

This clonotype came up a few times. V is TRBV9 and J is TRBJ1-4; tentatively, D is TRBD1 (5 bases). The CDR3 length is 14 residues. The V gene's germline CDR1 is SGDLS and CDR2 YYNGEE. Trimming removed 3 bases at V and 5 bases at J, with 11 bases between. In DNA, the CDR3 is TGTGCCAGCAGCGGTGGGGGTTCGAATGAAAAACTGTTTTTT. Translation: CASSGGGSNEKLFF.

The V and J genes are TRBV7-3 and TRBJ2-3; D is possibly TRBD1 or TRBD2 (5 bases each). The CDR3 has 15 amino acids. From germline, CDR1 is SGHTA and CDR2 FQGTGA. V was pared by 3 bases and J by 2 bases, with 12 bases between. The CDR3 DNA follows: TGTGCCAGCAGCTTGGGACCCTCCTTCACAGATACGCAGTATTTT. Encoded protein: CASSLGPSFTDTQYF.

The gene calls are TRBV7-2 and TRBJ2-3; 9 nucleotides match TRBD2. Losses at the gene ends were 5 bases for V and 2 bases for J; bases not matched to a gene: 5. The CDR3 consists of 15 residues. Germline V gene lookup returns CDR1 SGHTA and CDR2 FQGNSA. CDR3 in amino acids: CASSPIAGVTDTQYF. The DNA of the CDR3 is TGTGCCAGCAGCCCTATAGCGGGGGTCACAGATACGCAGTATTTT.